Shown below are 12 T cell receptor beta chains from a single sample sequenced in a study of CD8+CD57+ T cells in acquired aplastic anemia. Researchers used genomic DNA as the template to profile TCR beta VDJ and CDR3. A single record per CDR3 protein comes from TCRdb applying MiXCR to the reads. The sample gives approximately 70,000 distinct CDR3 sequences, less than 65% of which show up once; 2% to 2.5% is in the top ten. Source material: sorted CD4+, CD8+, or CD8+CD57+ T cells (not recorded which) from PBMCs. All receptors derive from a human donor in good health, serving as a control.

The chain links TRBV24-1 to TRBJ2-7; D is uncertain. Germline-derived CDR1 and CDR2 are KGHDR and SFDVKD. CDR3 length equals 12 residues. Trimming took 3 bases from V and 5 from J, leaving 7 bases between them. The CDR3 DNA reads TGTGCCACCAGTGATGATCCAAACGAGCAGTACTTC. It encodes CATSDDPNEQYF.

The V call is TRBV20-1, the J call TRBJ2-3; 12 bases fit TRBD2. The CDR3 runs to 16 residues. Germline V lookup: CDR1 DFQATT, CDR2 SNEGSKA (reference sequence). V shed 6 bases and J 2 bases; nucleotides not matched to a gene: 9. CDR3 amino acids: CSAHRLAGDPTDTQYF. In nucleotides, the CDR3 is TGCAGTGCCCACCGACTAGCGGGGGACCCCACAGATACGCAGTATTTT.

This clonotype was recorded many times. The chain links TRBV13 to TRBJ1-4, with 7 bases matching TRBD1. J was trimmed by 6 bases and V by 5 bases; bases with no gene match: 6. Per the germline V gene, CDR1 is PRHDT and CDR2 is FYEKMQ (reference sequence). The CDR3 consists of 14 residues. The CDR3 nucleotides read TGTGCCAGCAGCCTCGGGACAGCTTATGAAAAACTGTTTTTT. As protein: CASSLGTAYEKLFF.

This clonotype was counted ten times or more. The genes are TRBV5-1 and TRBJ2-1; TRBD2 matches 10 bases. Germline V gene lookup returns CDR1 SGHRS and CDR2 YFSETQ. The CDR3 covers 16 residues. V was pared by 3 bases and J by 1 base, with 4 bases of the junction left unmatched. The CDR3, as DNA: TGCGCCAGCAGCTCCCTAGCGGGAGTTTCCTACAATGAGCAGTTCTTC. Its translation is CASSSLAGVSYNEQFF.

This clonotype occurred many times. V gene TRBV9 combines with J gene TRBJ2-5; 7 bases are shared with TRBD1. The CDR3 sequence is 15 residues long. Germline V CDR1 and CDR2: SGDLS, YYNGEE. J was trimmed by 1 base and V by 0 bases; bases with no gene match: 3. The CDR3 coding sequence is TGTGCCAGCAGCGTAGTTGGGACAGCCCAAGAGACCCAGTACTTC. Amino acid sequence: CASSVVGTAQETQYF. Using reference TRBV9 and TRBJ2-5 for the parts outside the CDR3, the full variable domain is DSGVTQTPKHLITATGQRVTLRCSPRSGDLSVYWYQQSLDQGLQFLIQYYNGEERAKGNILERFSAQQFPDLHSELNLSSLELGDSALYFCASSVVGTAQETQYFGPGTRLLVL.

This clonotype was recorded at least ten times. The J gene is TRBJ1-6, the V gene TRBV27; no definite D call. CDR1 and CDR2 (germline): MNHEY, SMNVEV (reference sequence). This CDR3 has 13 amino acids. V was pared by 8 bases and J by 9 bases, with 14 bases between. In nucleotides, the CDR3 is TGTGCCAGCTGTATGGAAATAGGTTCACCCCTCCACTTT. This gives the protein CASCMEIGSPLHF.

The rearrangement uses TRBV20-1 and TRBJ2-5; possible D gene TRBD1, 6 bases. The CDR3 is 13 amino acids. The V and J ends lost 7 bases and 5 bases respectively, with 17 bases between them. Germline CDR1 DFQATT, CDR2 SNEGSKA (reference sequence). Written as DNA, the CDR3 is TGCAGTGTTCAGAGGGGGACCTACGAGACCCAGTACTTC. Its protein product is CSVQRGTYETQYF.

CDR3 loop: CASSAIQGLYGYTF. For the CDR3, the DNA is TGTGCCAGCAGTGCTATACAGGGACTCTATGGCTACACCTTC. V gene TRBV25-1 combines with J gene TRBJ1-2, with a tentative D call TRBD1 (6 bases). V lost 4 bases and J lost 4, with 13 bases in between. The CDR3 covers 14 residues. Per germline, CDR1 MGHDK and CDR2 SYGVNS.

This chain uses TRBV24-1 with TRBJ1-5; possibly TRBD1 for D (5 bases). The CDR3 contains 14 residues. Germline lookup yields CDR1 KGHDR and CDR2 SFDVKD. V lost 9 bases and J lost 1, with 12 bases in between. CDR3 in amino acids: CATQEGHSNQPQHF. The CDR3 coding sequence is TGTGCCACCCAAGAAGGACACAGCAATCAGCCCCAGCATTTT.

The V call is TRBV7-7, the J call TRBJ2-7; no firm D call. The CDR3 is 17 amino acids. Germline loops: CDR1 SSHAT, CDR2 FNYEAQ (reference sequence). Trimming stripped 1 base from V and 7 bases from J, with 23 bases between. CDR3 loop: CASSLDRTLGPSWEQYF. The CDR3 bases are TGTGCCAGCAGCTTAGATCGTACTTTAGGGCCTTCGTGGGAGCAGTACTTC.

The chain recombines TRBV7-3 with TRBJ2-1; no clear D gene. CDR1 is SGHTA, CDR2 FQGTGA, per germline. This CDR3 region has 13 residues. Trimming shortened V by 2 bases and J by 5 bases, and 7 bases separated the two germline ends. The CDR3 sequence is CASSLSQNNEQFF. The CDR3 nucleotides read TGTGCCAGCAGCTTATCGCAGAACAATGAGCAGTTCTTC.

This clonotype was recorded at least ten times. The chain couples TRBV3-1 to TRBJ2-7; D not certain. Germline CDR1 is LGHDT and CDR2 is YNNKEL (reference sequence). CDR3 length equals 14 residues. V lost 2 bases to trimming and J lost 2 bases, with 10 bases between them. This CDR3 reads CASSQSYRAYEQYF. The CDR3 DNA reads TGTGCCAGCAGCCAATCTTACAGAGCCTACGAGCAGTACTTC.